Shown below are 20 T cell receptor beta chains from a single sample sequenced in a study of OX40 agonist ivuxolimab in advanced cancers. The protocol used for the library was the immunoSEQ multiplex PCR assay. The clones in this table, taken by TCRdb from immuneACCESS, are in-frame only. Not every clone is retained; where verified, under half of the shortfall comes from an unresolved V gene, and the cause of the rest is unknown. The sample has approximately 69,000 clones on record, around 83% of them singletons. In total, the top ten clones hold around 2.3% of the sample. Sequences were derived from CD4+ or CD8+ T cells sorted from blood, sampled in a trial of the OX40 agonist ivuxolimab. The receptors derive from an adult with an advanced solid tumor such as melanoma, head and neck, liver or kidney cancer.

The chain carries TRBV11-2 and TRBJ1-1, with unresolved D. Germline CDR1 is SGHAT and CDR2 is FQNNGV. The CDR3 has 14 amino acids. The germline V and J ends were trimmed by 3 bases and 7 bases, with 15 bases remaining between them. The CDR3 region is CASSFPRGRGEAFF. CDR3 nucleotides: TGTGCCAGCAGCTTCCCTCGAGGGCGGGGTGAAGCTTTCTTT. The variable domain in full, with the rest retrieved from reference TRBV11-2 and TRBJ1-1, is EAGVAQSPRYKIIEKRQSVAFWCNPISGHATLYWYQQILGQGPKLLIQFQNNGVVDDSQLPKDRFSAERLKGVDSTLKIQPAKLEDSAVYLCASSFPRGRGEAFFGQGTRLTVV.

The CDR3: CASSLETATGELFF. The CDR3 DNA is TGTGCCAGCAGCTTAGAGACGGCTACCGGGGAGCTGTTTTTT. The chain is built from TRBV11-3 and TRBJ2-2; D call uncertain. The CDR3 has 14 residues. Trimming left V 0 bases short and J 5 bases short, with 7 bases between. CDR1 is SGHNT and CDR2 is YENEEA in the germline V gene.

This sequence joins TRBV5-1 and TRBJ2-7; tentatively, D is TRBD2 (7 bases). The CDR3 has 13 residues. Per germline, CDR1 SGHRS and CDR2 YFSETQ. Trimming removed 1 base at V and 4 bases at J, with 9 bases between. The CDR3 DNA reads TGCGCCAGCAGCTTGCGGGGGGCTTACGAGCAGTACTTC. It encodes CASSLRGAYEQYF.

CDR3 nucleotide sequence: TGTGCCAGCTCACCCTCCCACACCGGGGAGCTGTTTTTT. Its translation is CASSPSHTGELFF. The rearrangement links TRBV18 to TRBJ2-2; D unresolved. The ends were cut back, 3 bases at V and 3 bases at J, with 5 bases in the middle. Germline CDR1 KGHSH, CDR2 LQKENI. CDR3 size: 13 residues. Filled out from reference TRBV18 and TRBJ2-2, the complete variable domain reads NAGVMQNPRHLVRRRGQEARLRCSPMKGHSHVYWYRQLPEEGLKFMVYLQKENIIDESGMPKERFSAEFPKEGPSILRIQQVVRGDSAAYFCASSPSHTGELFFGEGSRLTVL.

This chain joins TRBV5-6 and TRBJ1-1; a weak D match, TRBD1 (5 bases). Germline V gene lookup returns CDR1 SGHDT and CDR2 YYEEEE. Trimming cost V 6 bases and J 1 base, with 16 bases left between them. The CDR3 consists of 15 residues. The CDR3 region is CASTETGYPNTEAFF. The CDR3 DNA reads as TGTGCCAGCACCGAAACAGGTTACCCGAACACTGAAGCTTTCTTT.

This sequence joins TRBV30 and TRBJ2-7; a weak D match, TRBD2 (6 bases). Trimming stripped 1 base from V and 0 bases from J, with 13 bases between. This CDR3 contains 15 residues. Germline loops: CDR1 GTSNPN, CDR2 SVGIG (reference sequence). CDR3 loop: CAWSALGDFSYEQYF. DNA of the CDR3: TGTGCCTGGAGTGCCCTCGGGGACTTCTCCTACGAGCAGTACTTC.

The chain uses TRBV27 and TRBJ2-7; tentative D call: TRBD1 (5 bases). The V gene lost 6 bases and the J gene lost 2 bases, with 14 bases spanning the gap. The germline gives CDR1 MNHEY, CDR2 SMNVEV (reference sequence). The CDR3 has 14 residues. The DNA for the CDR3 is TGTGCCAGCAGGACAGACCCAACCCCCTACGAGCAGTACTTC. Its translation is CASRTDPTPYEQYF.

CDR3 in amino acids: CASSSLVNNQPQHF. The CDR3 DNA sequence: TGTGCCAGCAGCTCTCTAGTTAATAATCAGCCCCAGCATTTT. The gene calls are TRBV5-6 and TRBJ1-5; the D is unclear. CDR3 length: 14 residues. Germline CDR1 is SGHDT and CDR2 is YYEEEE. V dropped 3 bases and J dropped 4 bases, with 11 bases sitting between them.

The chain joins TRBV30 to TRBJ2-1; D might be TRBD1 (5 bases). The V and J ends lost 7 bases and 7 bases respectively, with 14 bases between them. The germline gives CDR1 GTSNPN, CDR2 SVGIG (reference sequence). The CDR3 sequence is 12 residues long. Written as DNA, the CDR3 is TGTGCCTTATCAGGGTTTCTGAATGAGCAGTTCTTC. Protein product: CALSGFLNEQFF.

V is TRBV27 and J is TRBJ1-1; D is possibly TRBD1 (5 bases). Trimming left V 2 bases short and J 11 bases short, with 21 bases between. Germline V gene data show CDR1 as MNHEY and CDR2 as SMNVEV (reference sequence). The CDR3 extends over 15 amino acids. Written as DNA, the CDR3 is TGTGCCAGCAGTTTACTAGGGGATCGGGAGAATGTGGCTTTCTTT. Translating gives CASSLLGDRENVAFF.

This chain links TRBV27 with TRBJ2-6; 7 nucleotides match TRBD1. V gave up 3 bases and J gave up 2 bases; unmatched junction bases: 7. The CDR3 has 17 residues. The V gene's germline CDR1 is MNHEY and CDR2 SMNVEV (reference sequence). The CDR3 loop is CASSFIQGTTGANVLTF. CDR3 nucleotide sequence: TGTGCCAGCAGTTTTATACAGGGGACGACTGGGGCCAACGTCCTGACTTTC.

The chain is built from TRBV28 and TRBJ2-7, with D hard to call. CDR3 length equals 15 residues. Germline assignment: CDR1 MDHEN and CDR2 SYDVKM. V was clipped by 6 bases and J by 2 bases, with 17 bases between them. The chain's CDR3 is CASRTQGSAPYEQYF. For the CDR3, the DNA is TGTGCCAGCAGAACACAAGGATCAGCTCCCTACGAGCAGTACTTC. Filled out from reference TRBV28 and TRBJ2-7, the complete variable domain reads DVKVTQSSRYLVKRTGEKVFLECVQDMDHENMFWYRQDPGLGLRLIYFSYDVKMKEKGDIPEGYSVSREKKERFSLILESASTNQTSMYLCASRTQGSAPYEQYFGPGTRLTVT.

The chain couples TRBV2 to TRBJ2-5, with TRBD2 matching over 8 bases. The CDR3 length is 13 residues. J gave up 5 bases and V 11 bases, and 10 bases lay outside the gene matches. From germline, CDR1 is SNHLY and CDR2 FYNNEI. The CDR3 DNA reads as TGTGCCGGGTCGGGACTAGAGGGGGAGACCCAGTACTTC. Amino acid sequence: CAGSGLEGETQYF.

The chain recombines TRBV7-9 with TRBJ1-2; unclear D gene. V lost 0 bases and J 6 bases, leaving 20 bases between the germline ends. The CDR3 loop spans 17 amino acids. Germline V gives CDR1 SEHNR, CDR2 FQNEAQ (reference sequence). CDR3 residues: CASSLAFIPDPPNGYTF. CDR3 DNA: TGTGCCAGCAGCTTAGCGTTTATCCCGGACCCGCCGAATGGCTACACCTTC.

This chain connects TRBV7-6 to TRBJ1-3; tentatively, D is TRBD1 (5 bases). The CDR3 covers 17 residues. Trimming took 1 base from V and 4 from J, leaving 17 bases between them. Per the germline V gene, CDR1 is SGHVS and CDR2 is FNYEAQ. The DNA of the CDR3 is TGTGCCAGCAGCTTAGATTCTGCAGGGCTTATAGGAAACACCATATATTTT. It translates to CASSLDSAGLIGNTIYF.

This clone was observed a handful of times. The rearrangement links TRBV2 to TRBJ1-6; perhaps TRBD1 as D (6 bases). The CDR3 length is 12 residues. In germline, CDR1 is SNHLY, CDR2 FYNNEI. Trimming pared 5 bases from V and 9 bases from J, leaving 8 bases between. DNA of the CDR3: TGTGCCAGCAGTCCGGACAGTTCACCCCTCCACTTT. Translated: CASSPDSSPLHF.

This clone was counted a few times. The chain uses TRBV27 and TRBJ1-2, with D possibly being TRBD1 (5 bases). The CDR3 runs 13 residues. Germline V gene lookup returns CDR1 MNHEY and CDR2 SMNVEV (reference sequence). V was cut by 4 bases and J by 4 bases, with 10 bases left in between. CDR3 sequence reads: CASSSGSTYGYTF. CDR3 sequence (DNA): TGTGCCAGCAGTTCAGGGAGCACCTATGGCTACACCTTC.

The chain couples TRBV2 to TRBJ2-5; D unresolved. With 0 bases removed from V and 3 bases from J, the gap between germline ends came to 14 bases. The germline gives CDR1 SNHLY, CDR2 FYNNEI. The CDR3 consists of 16 residues. The CDR3 here is CASSEALQVSKETQYF. CDR3 DNA sequence: TGTGCCAGCAGTGAAGCGCTTCAAGTTAGTAAAGAGACCCAGTACTTC.

This clone has ten or more counts. The chain uses TRBV7-6 and TRBJ2-7; 8 bases map to TRBD1. The CDR3 contains 15 residues. Trimming took 4 bases from V and 6 from J; bases not matched to a gene: 11. Germline assignment: CDR1 SGHVS and CDR2 FNYEAQ. The CDR3 nucleotides are TGTGCCAGCAGCTCGACTTCCGGGACAGGTGGCGAGCAGTACTTC. It is translated as CASSSTSGTGGEQYF. Supplemented by reference TRBV7-6 and TRBJ2-7, the full variable domain reads GAGVSQSPRYKVTKRGQDVALRCDPISGHVSLYWYRQALGQGPEFLTYFNYEAQQDKSGLPNDRFSAERPEGSISTLTIQRTEQRDSAMYRCASSSTSGTGGEQYFGPGTRLTVT.

The chain links TRBV9 to TRBJ1-4; no definite D call. Germline V gene sequence: CDR1 SGDLS, CDR2 YYNGEE. The V end lost 0 bases, the J end lost 4 bases, and 10 bases lay between the germline ends. The CDR3 is 15 residues long. Here the CDR3 reads CASSVAPDRNEKLFF. The CDR3 DNA follows: TGTGCCAGCAGCGTAGCGCCAGACCGTAATGAAAAACTGTTTTTT.